What follows describes a single TCR beta chain. The sample belongs to a study of Ad26.COV2.S vaccination and SARS-CoV-2 variants. Whole-study context: Ad26.COV2.S, an intramuscular injection, was given once or twice 56 days apart.

Sample treatment: some 20 received Ad26.COV2.S at low or high dose, single or two shots; 5 received placebo; per-sample allocation not given. On day 63 after the first injection, vaccine and placebo recipients gave samples. CDR1 is SGHAT, CDR2 FQNNGV, per germline. The CDR3 totals 13 residues. V was trimmed by 4 bases and J by 1 base, leaving 5 bases between them. Assay used: immunoSEQ multiplex PCR; TCRdb lists only in-frame clones, some missing. The table lists approximately 450,000 clones, more than 80% of them singletons, with 9.5% to 15% in the top ten. The clonotype comes from a person aged 18-65 years who received the Ad26.COV2.S COVID-19 vaccine or a placebo. Specimen: peripheral blood, collected in a trial of Ad26.COV2.S vaccine versus placebo. The chain has TRBV11-2 and TRBJ2-1; D remains ambiguous. The CDR3, as DNA: TGTGCCAGCAGCTCTCGTTCCTACAATGAGCAGTTCTTC. Translated, it gives CASSSRSYNEQFF.